The 16 T cell receptor beta chains presented below share a single source sample, sequenced in a study of blood T cell repertoires in COVID-19. Clones were read by immunoSEQ multiplex PCR, and TCRdb kept only the in-frame ones, dropping some. The table has about 310,000 clones, 89% seen once. The source material was PBMCs or T cells enriched from blood (not recorded which). The source is a man between 60 and 75 years old who had recovered from COVID-19.

CDR3 sequence (DNA): TGTGCCAGCAGCGTGGGACTAGCGGGCGTTTACGAGCAGTACTTC. It specifies CASSVGLAGVYEQYF. The rearrangement joins TRBV7-2 to TRBJ2-7, with TRBD2 matching over 12 bases. The CDR3 spans 15 residues. From germline, CDR1 is SGHTA and CDR2 FQGNSA. V lost 5 bases to trimming and J lost 4 bases; unmatched junction nucleotides: 6.

The rearrangement joins TRBV28 to TRBJ1-4, with D maybe TRBD1 (6 bases). The V end lost 6 bases, the J end lost 8 bases, and 13 bases lay between the germline ends. The CDR3 length is 13 residues. Germline CDR1 is MDHEN and CDR2 is SYDVKM. CDR3 DNA: TGTGCCAGCAGAACAGGGTTATGGGAAAAACTGTTTTTT. Protein sequence: CASRTGLWEKLFF.

The genes are TRBV7-9 and TRBJ2-7, with a weak D call TRBD2 (5 bases). The V and J ends lost 3 bases and 4 bases respectively, with 10 bases between them. Germline CDR1 reads SEHNR; CDR2 reads FQNEAQ (reference sequence). This CDR3 is 13 amino acids long. The chain's CDR3 is CASSFPGTYEQYF. As DNA, the CDR3 is TGTGCCAGCAGCTTCCCGGGAACATACGAGCAGTACTTC. The full variable domain, its missing parts supplied by reference TRBV7-9 and TRBJ2-7, is DTGVSQNPRHKITKRGQNVTFRCDPISEHNRLYWYRQTLGQGPEFLTYFQNEAQLEKSRLLSDRFSAERPKGSFSTLEIQRTEQGDSAMYLCASSFPGTYEQYFGPGTRLTVT.

The genes are TRBV28 and TRBJ2-2, with a tentative D call TRBD1 (5 bases). The CDR3 length is 15 residues. CDR1 MDHEN and CDR2 SYDVKM come from the germline V gene. The V end was cut by 4 bases, the J end by 2 bases, with 11 bases between. The CDR3 bases are TGTGCCAGCAGTTCCCAGACAGTCAACACCGGGGAGCTGTTTTTT. Protein: CASSSQTVNTGELFF.

The chain is built from TRBV19 and TRBJ2-7, with TRBD2 matching over 10 bases. Germline loops: CDR1 LNHDA, CDR2 SQIVND (reference sequence). The CDR3 is 16 residues long. V lost 6 bases to trimming and J lost 5 bases; unmatched junction nucleotides: 13. For the CDR3, the DNA is TGTGCCAGTAGCATAACTAGCGGGATGCCGCTGGACGAGCAGTACTTC. Protein product: CASSITSGMPLDEQYF. Full variable domain (missing parts from reference TRBV19 and TRBJ2-7): DGGITQSPKYLFRKEGQNVTLSCEQNLNHDAMYWYRQDPGQGLRLIYYSQIVNDFQKGDIAEGYSVSREKKESFPLTVTSAQKNPTAFYLCASSITSGMPLDEQYFGPGTRLTVT.

The CDR3 DNA is TGTGCCAGTAGTTCAAACCGGACAGGAGATAGCAATCAGCCCCAGCATTTT. As protein: CASSSNRTGDSNQPQHF. V and J are TRBV19 and TRBJ1-5; 7 bases are a match to TRBD1. The CDR3 loop spans 17 amino acids. Losses at the gene ends were 5 bases for V and 0 bases for J; bases not matched to a gene: 10. The germline V gene has CDR1 LNHDA and CDR2 SQIVND (reference sequence).

The V gene is TRBV27, the J gene TRBJ2-1; 10 bases align to TRBD2. V lost 6 bases and J lost 4; bases outside the gene matches: 6. The germline V gene encodes CDR1 MNHEY and CDR2 SMNVEV (reference sequence). The length of the CDR3 is 15 residues. The CDR3 bases are TGTGCCAGCAGGATGGGACTAGCGAGGTACAATGAGCAGTTCTTC. Translated: CASRMGLARYNEQFF.

The chain carries TRBV6-4 and TRBJ2-3, with D perhaps matching TRBD2 (6 bases). The V end was cut by 5 bases, the J end by 6 bases, with 18 bases between. Germline-derived CDR1 and CDR2 are MRHNA and SNTAGT. There are 15 residues in the CDR3. The CDR3 here is CASSREGGGLDTQYF. CDR3 nucleotide sequence: TGTGCCAGCAGTCGTGAGGGAGGCGGGCTTGATACGCAGTATTTT.

This sequence joins TRBV28 and TRBJ2-5, with 10 bases fitting TRBD2. The germline V gene encodes CDR1 MDHEN and CDR2 SYDVKM. Trimming took 5 bases from V and 1 from J; bases not matched to a gene: 10. The CDR3 has 17 amino acids. The CDR3 is CASSPRGTSASQETQYF. The CDR3 DNA reads TGTGCCAGCAGTCCCCGAGGGACTAGCGCATCCCAAGAGACCCAGTACTTC.

The J gene is TRBJ2-5, the V gene TRBV5-1; TRBD2 aligns across 11 bases. The junction had 6 bases not matched to a gene; V was cut back by 3 bases and J by 2 bases. Looked up from germline, CDR1 is SGHRS and CDR2 is YFSETQ. The CDR3 is 16 amino acids. Written as DNA, the CDR3 is TGCGCCAGCAGCTGGTTCGGGACTAGCGGACAAGAGACCCAGTACTTC. Encoded protein: CASSWFGTSGQETQYF.

The rearrangement links TRBV11-2 to TRBJ1-3; tentative D call: TRBD1 (5 bases). The CDR3 length is 15 residues. Germline lookup yields CDR1 SGHAT and CDR2 FQNNGV. V lost 7 bases to trimming and J lost 4 bases, with 17 bases between them. CDR3 sequence: CASTVRGSEGNTIYF. Written as DNA, the CDR3 is TGTGCCAGCACCGTGCGGGGCTCCGAGGGAAACACCATATATTTT. The full variable domain, completed using reference TRBV11-2 and TRBJ1-3, is EAGVAQSPRYKIIEKRQSVAFWCNPISGHATLYWYQQILGQGPKLLIQFQNNGVVDDSQLPKDRFSAERLKGVDSTLKIQPAKLEDSAVYLCASTVRGSEGNTIYFGEGSWLTVV.

The V gene is TRBV5-6, the J gene TRBJ1-4, with D unresolved. The V and J ends lost 4 bases and 8 bases respectively, with 9 bases between them. The germline gives CDR1 SGHDT, CDR2 YYEEEE. This CDR3 region has 12 residues. The CDR3 loop reads CASSPEREKLFF. The CDR3 DNA sequence: TGTGCCAGCAGCCCTGAGAGGGAAAAACTGTTTTTT.

The J gene is TRBJ2-1, the V gene TRBV6-1; 8 bases align to TRBD2. This CDR3 comprises 16 residues. The germline V gene has CDR1 MNHNS and CDR2 SASEGT. The V gene end was trimmed by 3 bases and the J gene end by 8 bases; junction bases not matched to a gene: 12. CDR3 in amino acids: CASSDRPAGVVDEQFF. CDR3 sequence (DNA): TGTGCCAGCAGTGACAGGCCAGCGGGAGTTGTGGATGAGCAGTTCTTC.

This chain uses TRBV4-3 with TRBJ1-2, with 10 nucleotides matching TRBD1. Germline V gene lookup returns CDR1 LGHNA and CDR2 YSLEER. The trim removed 3 bases at V and 5 bases at J, leaving 12 bases unmatched. The CDR3 runs to 17 residues. CDR3 amino acids: CASSQGQGPTLGYGYTF. As DNA, the CDR3 is TGCGCCAGCAGCCAGGGACAGGGGCCGACCCTGGGTTATGGCTACACCTTC.

The genes are TRBV6-5 and TRBJ1-6; TRBD1 is a possible D gene (5 bases). Germline V lookup: CDR1 MNHEY, CDR2 SVGAGI. The CDR3 totals 11 residues. Trimming took 6 bases from V and 14 from J, leaving 11 bases between them. The CDR3 here is CASSQGGALHF. CDR3 DNA: TGTGCCAGCAGCCAGGGAGGGGCCCTCCACTTT.

V usage is TRBV15 and J usage is TRBJ1-5; D unresolved. The germline V and J ends were trimmed by 0 bases and 5 bases, with 5 bases remaining between them. Germline V lookup: CDR1 LNHNV, CDR2 YYDKDF (reference sequence). The CDR3 is 13 residues long. The CDR3 loop reads CATSRDPYQPQHF. CDR3 sequence (DNA): TGTGCCACCAGCAGAGATCCCTATCAGCCCCAGCATTTT.